This T cell receptor beta chain was documented in a study of cytomegalovirus exposure and HLA in healthy donors. To note about this clone: Its ends do not fully match the called genes, so a read error is possible.

Amplification used 60 Vbeta primers and 13 Jbeta primers. Generated by immunoSEQ multiplex PCR, the TCRdb table keeps only in-frame clones and is missing some. This sample carries roughly 45,000 clones, with more than 1.5% going to the ten biggest clones. What was sequenced was PBMCs. The TCR was taken from a woman in her 30s in good health and CMV-seronegative.

The CDR3 spells CASSEAWGGANF. The CDR3 nucleotides are TGTGCCAGCAGTGAAGCTTGGGGGGGCGCGAATTTT. The chain has TRBV6-1 and TRBJ1-4; D might be TRBD1 (6 bases). The CDR3 has 12 amino acids. In germline, CDR1 is MNHNS, CDR2 SASEGT.